This record covers a single TCR beta chain. The CDR3 consists of 12 residues. Trimming cost V 5 bases and J 11 bases, with 15 bases left between them. Germline V gene sequence: CDR1 SGHAT, CDR2 FQDESV (reference sequence). Per the original methods: Reference gene primer amplification yielded estimated nucleated cell counts. Profiling relied on immunoSEQ multiplex PCR, and the TCRdb table lists in-frame clones only, not all of them. For V, J and clone size, that table is used; D and trimming come from the DNA. This table holds about 360,000 clones, roughly 86% found once. The sample belongs to a study of blood T cell repertoires in COVID-19. Whole-study context: Spain, Italy and the United States supplied samples that represented acute and convalescent COVID-19.

This TCR came from a human donor in a cohort sampled during active COVID-19. The chain recombines TRBV11-1 with TRBJ1-1; D is perhaps TRBD1 (5 bases). Sequencing was carried out using peripheral blood. The CDR3 nucleotides are TGTGCCAGCAGCCGTGGAGGAGGGGCCGCTTTCTTT. Residues: CASSRGGGAAFF. Complete variable domain (other parts from reference TRBV11-1 and TRBJ1-1): EAEVAQSPRYKITEKSQAVAFWCDPISGHATLYWYRQILGQGPELLVQFQDESVVDDSQLPKDRFSAERLKGVDSTLKIQPAELGDSAMYLCASSRGGGAAFFGQGTRLTVV.